This is a list of T cell receptor beta chains from one sample in a study of blood T cell repertoires in COVID-19. Profiled with immunoSEQ multiplex PCR; TCRdb holds only in-frame clones, not every one. The sample consists of about 140,000 clones, around three quarters of them appearing once. The sample taken for sequencing was peripheral blood. These receptors originate from a man at least 80 years old with acute or convalescent COVID-19. Both conserved end residues are part of each CDR3. The D gene is left open where the match is weak. Expanded clones get a size class; other rows say once, few or many, or leave the size out.

d_call	j_call	v_call	clone_size	cdr3_nt	cdr3_aa
NA	TRBJ1-1	TRBV7-3	NA	TGTGCCAGCAGCATACAGGGGAACACTGAAGCTTTCTTT	CASSIQGNTEAFF
NA	TRBJ1-2	TRBV28	NA	TGTGCCAGCAGTTTAGGAGGGGGGGGGTCGAACTATGGCTACACCTTC	CASSLGGGGSNYGYTF
TRBD1	TRBJ1-6	TRBV7-2	NA	TGTGCCAGCAGCTTAGTTTTCACAGGGGACCATAATTCACCCCTCCACTTT	CASSLVFTGDHNSPLHF
NA	TRBJ1-2	TRBV2	NA	TGTGCCAGCACCCCGACACAACTCCCTACCGGCCACACCTTC	CASTPTQLPTGHTF
TRBD1	TRBJ1-2	TRBV29-1	NA	TGCAGCGCCTCGTGGAGGGGGCTTAGCTATGGCTACACCTTC	CSASWRGLSYGYTF
NA	TRBJ2-2	TRBV7-2	NA	TGTGCCAGCAGCCCCCTTGGGGCACTCGCGAACACCGGGGAGCTGTTTTTT	CASSPLGALANTGELFF
NA	TRBJ2-3	TRBV4-3	NA	TGCGCCAGCAGCCAAGACCACAGGGCGAGCACAGATACGCAGTATTTT	CASSQDHRASTDTQYF
NA	TRBJ1-1	TRBV19	NA	TGTGCCAGTAGTCCTCCTTCGCAGGGGCCGACTGAAGCTTTCTTT	CASSPPSQGPTEAFF
NA	TRBJ1-2	TRBV5-1	NA	TGCGCCAGCAGCCCCGCACCGACAGAGACGGACTACACCTTC	CASSPAPTETDYTF
TRBD1	TRBJ2-7	TRBV7-2	few	TGTGCCAGCAGCCCTCCGACAGGGCTATTCTACGAGCAGTACTTC	CASSPPTGLFYEQYF
NA	TRBJ1-5	TRBV4-1	NA	TGCGCCAGCAGCCAAGATTGGGGGGATCTTGTGCCCCAGCATTTT	CASSQDWGDLVPQHF
NA	TRBJ2-3	TRBV3-1/TRBV3-2	few	TGTGCCAGCAGCCCCGGGACTCCCCCCCCCACAGATACGCAGTATTTT	CASSPGTPPPTDTQYF
TRBD1	TRBJ2-1	TRBV5-1	NA	TGCGCCAGCAGGACAGGGGAAATTTACAATGAGCAGTTCTTC	CASRTGEIYNEQFF
NA	TRBJ2-7	TRBV5-5	NA	TGTGCCAGCAGAGGACAGCTAACCTACGAGCAGTACTTC	CASRGQLTYEQYF
NA	TRBJ2-5	TRBV7-8	NA	TGTGCCAGCAGCTTAGCGGGACACGGCAGCGGCCAGTACTTC	CASSLAGHGSGQYF
NA	TRBJ2-7	TRBV7-2	NA	TGTGCCAGCAGCCTCTTGGGGCAGGGAATGGGCGAGCAGTACTTC	CASSLLGQGMGEQYF
NA	TRBJ2-3	TRBV2	few	TGTGCCAGCAGGCCGGAGACTAGCACAGATACGCAGTATTTT	CASRPETSTDTQYF
NA	TRBJ2-5	TRBV28	NA	TGTGCCAGCAGTTTCTGGACAGAGCAAGAGACCCAGTACTTC	CASSFWTEQETQYF
NA	TRBJ2-2	TRBV5-4	few	TGTGCCAGCAGGCCCGGGACAAAGAACACCGGGGAGCTGTTTTTT	CASRPGTKNTGELFF
TRBD2	TRBJ2-1	TRBV7-8	NA	TGTGCCAGCAGCCCTTATCGACTAGCGGGGGGGCGGGAGCAGTTCTTC	CASSPYRLAGGREQFF
TRBD2	TRBJ2-1	TRBV28	NA	TGTGCCAGCAGTTTAACGGGGGGCTCCTACAATGAGCAGTTCTTC	CASSLTGGSYNEQFF
TRBD1	TRBJ2-1	TRBV7-2	NA	TGTGCCAGCAGCTTCCAGGGGGCAGGTGAGCAGTTCTTC	CASSFQGAGEQFF
NA	TRBJ2-5	TRBV11-3	NA	TGTGCCAGCAGCCCGAATCGGGGAGAGACCCAGTACTTC	CASSPNRGETQYF
NA	TRBJ2-1	TRBV28	NA	TGTGCCAGCAGCCAAAACAATGAGCAGTTCTTC	CASSQNNEQFF
NA	TRBJ2-7	TRBV7-2	once	TGTGCCAGCAGCTTAGGACGGCGGGTCTCCTACGAGCAGTACTTC	CASSLGRRVSYEQYF
TRBD1	TRBJ1-1	TRBV7-2	once	TGTGCCAGCAGCCCGGGACAGTCAAACACTGAAGCTTTCTTT	CASSPGQSNTEAFF
TRBD1	TRBJ2-3	TRBV7-2	once	TGTGCCAGCCAGGCAGGGGGCCGCACAGATACGCAGTATTTT	CASQAGGRTDTQYF
NA	TRBJ1-6	TRBV18	NA	TGTGCCAGCTCACCTTTGGCAGGCAATTCACCCCTCCACTTT	CASSPLAGNSPLHF
NA	TRBJ1-4	TRBV25-1	once	TGTGCCAGCAGTGATTCATGGGAGATTGGAAAACTGTTTTTT	CASSDSWEIGKLFF
NA	TRBJ1-1	TRBV10-3	few	TGTGCCATCAGTGAGTCTCCAGGGTGGGACACTGAAGCTTTCTTT	CAISESPGWDTEAFF
NA	TRBJ2-2	TRBV7-2	NA	TGTGCCAGCAGGGGGGGAGGAGCTCAGAACACCGGGGAGCTGTTTTTT	CASRGGGAQNTGELFF
NA	TRBJ1-5	TRBV6-6	many	TGTGCCACCCACGGTACCCCAGGTCAGCCCCAGCATTTT	CATHGTPGQPQHF
NA	TRBJ1-1	TRBV30	NA	TGTGCCTGGCAACTACAGGGGAACACTGAAGCTTTCTTT	CAWQLQGNTEAFF
NA	TRBJ1-5	TRBV28	few	TGTGCCAGCCTCGGGGGGTTAGGACAGCCCCAGCATTTT	CASLGGLGQPQHF
TRBD1	TRBJ2-2	TRBV27	NA	TGTGCCAGCAACGACAGGGCGGTCGGGGAGCTGTTTTTT	CASNDRAVGELFF
NA	TRBJ1-2	TRBV18	once	TGTGCCAGCTCACCGGGCGCAGAGTTCAATGGCTACACCTTC	CASSPGAEFNGYTF
NA	TRBJ1-2	TRBV19	NA	TGTGCCAGTAGTACCCTCCTTGCGCTACATGGCTACACCTTC	CASSTLLALHGYTF
TRBD1	TRBJ1-1	TRBV19	NA	TGTGCCAGTAGTAGACGGGGGACAGTCAACACTGAAGCTTTCTTT	CASSRRGTVNTEAFF
TRBD1	TRBJ2-7	TRBV12-3/TRBV12-4	once	TGTGCCAGCAGCCCGACAGGGTACGAGCAGTACTTC	CASSPTGYEQYF
TRBD1	TRBJ1-6	TRBV19	NA	TGTGCCAGTAGTACCTCCACGCAGGGGGACAGGTCACCCCTCCACTTT	CASSTSTQGDRSPLHF
NA	TRBJ1-4	TRBV5-1	NA	TGCGCCAGCAGCTTGGATGGACATCATAATGAAAAACTGTTTTTT	CASSLDGHHNEKLFF
NA	TRBJ2-5	TRBV7-2	NA	TGTGCCAGCAGCTTAGGTGGGGCCCAAGAGACCCAGTACTTC	CASSLGGAQETQYF
NA	TRBJ1-5	TRBV7-8	once	TGTGCCAGCAGCGCCAGGGGGCCCCAGCATTTT	CASSARGPQHF
TRBD2	TRBJ2-1	TRBV29-1	NA	TGCAGCGTTCGTCGAGACAGCGGGGTCAATGAGCAGTTCTTC	CSVRRDSGVNEQFF
NA	TRBJ1-5	TRBV10-2	once	TGCGCCAGCAGCATCAGGGGTGAGGGCAATCAGCCCCAGCATTTT	CASSIRGEGNQPQHF
TRBD1	TRBJ2-1	TRBV7-9	NA	TGTGCCAGCAGCTTGGGACAGGGGGCTAATCTTGAGCAGTTCTTC	CASSLGQGANLEQFF
NA	TRBJ2-7	TRBV5-3	NA	TGTGCCAGAAGCTTGCTTAAGGACAGCTCCTACGAGCAGTACTTC	CARSLLKDSSYEQYF
TRBD1	TRBJ1-2	TRBV6-1	NA	TGTGCCAGCAGTGAAGGCTTGGGACAGAACTATGGCTACACCTTC	CASSEGLGQNYGYTF
TRBD1	TRBJ1-1	TRBV6-5	few	TGTGCCAGTTCTGGACAGGGGACCACTGAAGCTTTCTTT	CASSGQGTTEAFF
TRBD1	TRBJ2-6	TRBV7-6	NA	TGTGCCAGCAGCCGGGACAGGGGGCTTTTCGGGGCCAACGTCCTGACTTTC	CASSRDRGLFGANVLTF
NA	TRBJ2-2	TRBV6-2/TRBV6-3	NA	TGTGCCAGCAGTTTCCAGACTAGGATGAACACCGGGGAGCTGTTTTTT	CASSFQTRMNTGELFF
TRBD2	TRBJ2-1	TRBV7-3	NA	TGTGCCAGCAGCCCTCGGGGAGGGTTTAATGACAATGAGCAGTTCTTC	CASSPRGGFNDNEQFF
TRBD2	TRBJ2-3	TRBV30	NA	TGTGCCTGGAGTGTACTAGCGGGGCCCACAGATACGCAGTATTTT	CAWSVLAGPTDTQYF
TRBD1	TRBJ2-7	TRBV28	NA	TGTGCCAGCAGTTCCCCGGCGACAGGGTACCCCTACGAGCAGTACTTC	CASSSPATGYPYEQYF
NA	TRBJ1-2	TRBV29-1	NA	TGCAGCGTCGAGAAGACACCCTATGGCTACACCTTC	CSVEKTPYGYTF
NA	TRBJ2-2	TRBV3-1/TRBV3-2	NA	TGTGCCAGCAGCCAAATGTCGTCCGGGGAGCTGTTTTTT	CASSQMSSGELFF
NA	TRBJ2-6	TRBV19	NA	TGTGCCAGTGGAATGGCAGGCCAGTTCAGCTCTGGGGCCAACGTCCTGACTTTC	CASGMAGQFSSGANVLTF